The sequence of this T cell receptor beta chain was determined in a study of a mutant IDH1 vaccine in newly diagnosed glioma. The method was immunoSEQ multiplex PCR; TCRdb's version includes in-frame clones alone and lacks a portion of them. The table lists 100,000 to 120,000 clones, roughly 90% of them singletons. Noted time point: week 11, during vaccination. Mutant IDH1 20-mer peptide, at 300 ug, made up each vaccine dose, with topical imiquimod. For this clone: Its antigen is unidentified.

General study points: Vaccine-induced immune responses were detected in 85% to 95% of patients. Pseudoprogression seemed unlinked to shifts in top peripheral T cell clonotypes.

This clonotype was obtained from a woman aged 50 to 65 with glioma. The material was PBMCs, obtained from a glioma patient whose treatment included an IDH1 peptide vaccine.

The CDR3 region is CASSLGTGGVYEQYF. CDR3 DNA sequence: TGTGCCAGCAGCTTGGGTACAGGGGGGGTCTACGAGCAGTACTTC. This rearrangement joins TRBV5-6 to TRBJ2-7, with a possible D match to TRBD1 (8 bases). Germline CDR1 and CDR2: SGHDT and YYEEEE. The CDR3 spans 15 residues. Trimming pared 0 bases from V and 3 bases from J, leaving 13 bases between.